The 20 T cell receptor beta chains below were found in one sample sequenced in a study of OX40 agonist ivuxolimab in advanced cancers. Clones were sequenced by immunoSEQ multiplex PCR, and TCRdb holds only the in-frame ones, with some missing. The sample lists some 100,000 clones, around 80% seen once, with around 1.1% in the top ten. This material consisted of CD4+ or CD8+ T cells sorted from blood, taken in a trial of the OX40 agonist ivuxolimab. The source of these receptors is an adult with an advanced solid tumor such as melanoma, head and neck, liver or kidney cancer.

The chain uses TRBV6-6 and TRBJ2-3, with D possibly TRBD1 on 6 matching bases. This CDR3 contains 14 residues. The germline CDR1 and CDR2 sequences are MNHNY and SVGAGI (reference sequence). Deletions cut 2 bases from V and 7 bases from J, with 13 bases between. The CDR3 protein is CASSYGGLPYTQYF. As DNA, the CDR3 is TGTGCCAGCAGTTACGGGGGCTTACCTTATACGCAGTATTTT.

The chain is built from TRBV7-2 and TRBJ2-5; D is uncertain. V dropped 1 base and J dropped 5 bases, with 17 bases sitting between them. This CDR3 comprises 16 residues. Germline values: CDR1 SGHTA, CDR2 FQGNSA. Here the CDR3 DNA reads TGTGCCAGCAGCTTAGTTTTTCAGGCCCCTCCGGAGACCCAGTACTTC. Protein product: CASSLVFQAPPETQYF.

The rearrangement joins TRBV6-5 to TRBJ1-6, with TRBD1 identical over 9 bases. This CDR3 spans 13 amino acids. CDR1 is MNHEY, CDR2 SVGAGI, per germline. The J segment lost 7 bases and the V segment lost 6 bases, leaving 1 base of the junction unmatched. The CDR3 here is CASRTGGNSPLHF. DNA of the CDR3: TGTGCCAGCAGGACAGGGGGAAATTCACCCCTCCACTTT.

The V gene is TRBV6-6, the J gene TRBJ1-5; D perhaps matches TRBD1 (5 bases). The CDR3 consists of 13 residues. Germline CDR1 and CDR2: MNHNY and SVGAGI (reference sequence). Trimming pared 5 bases from V and 5 bases from J, leaving 10 bases between. For the CDR3, the DNA is TGTGCCAGCAGTACCCAGGGAGATCAGCCCCAGCATTTT. Amino acid sequence: CASSTQGDQPQHF.

The rearrangement uses TRBV5-1 and TRBJ1-4; D is uncertain. The CDR3 has 14 residues. V was pared by 3 bases and J by 0 bases, with 6 bases between. Germline CDR1 reads SGHRS; CDR2 reads YFSETQ. Here the CDR3 reads CASSSLATNEKLFF. As DNA, the CDR3 is TGCGCCAGCAGCTCCCTTGCAACTAATGAAAAACTGTTTTTT.

The chain links TRBV7-9 to TRBJ2-4, with no clear D. Deletions cut 5 bases from V and 2 bases from J, with 10 bases between. The CDR3 contains 14 residues. From germline, CDR1 is SEHNR and CDR2 FQNEAQ (reference sequence). The CDR3, as DNA: TGTGCCAGCAGCGAATCTAGTTCCAAAAACATTCAGTACTTC. Its protein is CASSESSSKNIQYF.

The gene calls are TRBV7-2 and TRBJ2-3; TRBD2 agrees at 7 bases. Germline-derived CDR1 and CDR2 are SGHTA and FQGNSA. This CDR3 is 16 amino acids long. V shed 5 bases and J 3 bases; nucleotides not matched to a gene: 11. The CDR3 coding sequence is TGTGCCAGCAGCCCCCTCGGGGAGGGCTGGACAGATACGCAGTATTTT. This translates into CASSPLGEGWTDTQYF.

The chain employs TRBV2 and TRBJ2-1; 7 bases are shared with TRBD1. With V trimmed by 6 bases and J by 7 bases, 9 bases remained unmatched. Looked up from germline, CDR1 is SNHLY and CDR2 is FYNNEI. CDR3 length: 14 residues. The CDR3 DNA reads as TGTGCCAGCAGAGGGGGCCCCCTCTCTAATGAGCAGTTCTTC. Amino acids: CASRGGPLSNEQFF.

This clone showed up just once. J is TRBJ2-5 and V is TRBV7-2; D not certain. Between the trimmed V and J ends, which lost 2 bases and 3 bases, there was a span of 13 bases. Germline assignment: CDR1 SGHTA and CDR2 FQGNSA. There are 15 residues in the CDR3. The CDR3 here is CASSLLVQVKETQYF. CDR3 DNA sequence: TGTGCCAGCAGCTTATTAGTTCAAGTTAAAGAGACCCAGTACTTC.

V is TRBV21-1 and J is TRBJ2-5; no DNA check was done on the table's D call, TRBD1. TRBV21-1 is an annotated pseudogene. The CDR3 covers 13 residues. CDR3: CASSSDSQETQYF. The CDR3 nucleotides read TGTGCCAGCAGCAGCGACAGCCAAGAGACCCAGTACTTC.

This clone was detected once. The chain has TRBV7-9 and TRBJ2-5, with no clear D. Germline V gene sequence: CDR1 SEHNR, CDR2 FQNEAQ (reference sequence). The CDR3 has 14 residues. The V end was cut by 3 bases, the J end by 2 bases, with 10 bases between. CDR3 sequence: CASSLPLSQETQYF. Here the CDR3 DNA reads TGTGCCAGCAGCTTGCCCCTCAGTCAAGAGACCCAGTACTTC. Full variable domain (remainder filled in from reference TRBV7-9 and TRBJ2-5): DTGVSQNPRHKITKRGQNVTFRCDPISEHNRLYWYRQTLGQGPEFLTYFQNEAQLEKSRLLSDRFSAERPKGSFSTLEIQRTEQGDSAMYLCASSLPLSQETQYFGPGTRLLVL.

The chain links TRBV2 to TRBJ2-1; D might be TRBD2 (6 bases). CDR3 length: 11 residues. The V gene's germline CDR1 is SNHLY and CDR2 FYNNEI. Trimming left V 9 bases short and J 15 bases short, with 18 bases between. The CDR3 coding sequence is TGTGCCAGTTGGACTTCGCGGGAAGGGTTCTTC. Translation: CASWTSREGFF.

This clone was counted only a few times. The J gene is TRBJ1-2, the V gene TRBV9; D may be TRBD1 (5 bases). V lost 0 bases and J 6 bases, leaving 9 bases between the germline ends. This CDR3 has 13 residues. Per the germline V gene, CDR1 is SGDLS and CDR2 is YYNGEE. For the CDR3, the DNA is TGTGCCAGCAGCGTAGCGTGGGGGGATGGCTACACCTTC. The encoded protein is CASSVAWGDGYTF.

The chain couples TRBV5-1 to TRBJ1-1; D is unclear. CDR1 is SGHRS, CDR2 YFSETQ, per germline. The CDR3 has 14 residues. Trimming removed 4 bases from V and 0 bases from J, with 10 bases in between. The CDR3 here is CASSHGTLNTEAFF. DNA of the CDR3: TGCGCCAGCAGCCACGGCACGTTGAACACTGAAGCTTTCTTT.

This chain connects TRBV27 to TRBJ2-7, with D perhaps TRBD1 or TRBD2 (5 bases each). Germline-derived CDR1 and CDR2 are MNHEY and SMNVEV (reference sequence). The V and J ends lost 5 bases and 8 bases respectively, with 16 bases between them. The CDR3 has 13 residues. The CDR3 loop reads CASSPRRGLQQYV. The DNA for the CDR3 is TGTGCCAGCAGTCCGCGACGGGGCCTACAGCAGTACGTC.

The genes are TRBV11-2 and TRBJ2-3; TRBD1 aligns across 10 bases. Trimming took 6 bases from V and 5 from J; bases not matched to a gene: 5. The CDR3 loop spans 14 amino acids. Germline V lookup: CDR1 SGHAT, CDR2 FQNNGV. DNA of the CDR3: TGTGCCAGCAGTCGACAGGGGGCGTTAGATACGCAGTATTTT. Protein sequence: CASSRQGALDTQYF.

The chain couples TRBV7-2 to TRBJ2-3, with TRBD2 matching over 12 bases. The CDR3 is 16 amino acids. Losses at the gene ends were 4 bases for V and 0 bases for J; bases not matched to a gene: 2. The germline gives CDR1 SGHTA, CDR2 FQGNSA. The CDR3 bases are TGTGCCAGCAGCTACGGACTAGCGGGGAGCACAGATACGCAGTATTTT. The encoded protein is CASSYGLAGSTDTQYF.

CDR3 nucleotide sequence: TGTGCCAGCTCACCTGCAGGGGCCAAAAACATTCAGTACTTC. Protein: CASSPAGAKNIQYF. This rearrangement joins TRBV18 to TRBJ2-4; a possible D gene is TRBD1 (5 bases). The CDR3 runs to 14 residues. Trimming left V 3 bases short and J 1 base short, with 7 bases between. CDR1 is KGHSH and CDR2 is LQKENI in the germline V gene.

V and J are TRBV7-3 and TRBJ1-1; D is unresolved. V lost 0 bases to trimming and J lost 5 bases, with 7 bases between them. The CDR3 covers 13 residues. Per the germline V gene, CDR1 is SGHTA and CDR2 is FQGTGA. CDR3 DNA: TGTGCCAGCAGCTTAACTTTCTCGACTGAAGCTTTCTTT. The encoded protein is CASSLTFSTEAFF.

The gene calls are TRBV6-5 and TRBJ1-1; D is uncertain. The CDR3 spans 15 residues. Trimming took 5 bases from V and 3 from J, leaving 16 bases between them. The germline gives CDR1 MNHEY, CDR2 SVGAGI. CDR3 in DNA: TGTGCCAGCAGTCTTTCTCGGTTACAAGACACTGAAGCTTTCTTT. It specifies CASSLSRLQDTEAFF.